Below, 4 T cell receptor beta chains from the same sample are listed, as sequenced in a study of read filtering for tumor transcriptome and immune sequencing (dated by TCRdb to 2020 to 2021). The sequencer listed for this sample is Illumina HiSeq 4000. The Immunoverse kit was used to build TCR libraries from roughly 440 ng RNA, with molecular barcoded adaptors covering alpha/delta and beta/gamma chains. TCRdb trimmed public reads at Q25 via fastp, called clones via MiXCR and kept in-frame beta chains. Each record represents a unique CDR3 protein, reported with the most common genes and DNA among its rows. The sample records 5,500 to 6,000 distinct CDR3 sequences, 21% of which are singletons. Jointly, the top ten make up around 25% of the sample. Sequencing used a population of CD138-negative cells sorted from bone marrow. This specimen's cell subset or site label, interpreted: bone marrow mononuclear cells depleted of CD138+ plasma/myeloma cells by negative magnetic selection. Every receptor here comes from a donor over 35 with multiple myeloma.

In its sample, this clonotype was seen many times. The chain uses TRBV6-1 and TRBJ2-7; D is ambiguous. The CDR3 runs 10 residues. Trimming stripped 10 bases from V and 4 bases from J, with 8 bases between. Germline V gene sequence: CDR1 MNHNS, CDR2 SASEGT. The CDR3 loop reads CATTAYEQYF. CDR3 nucleotide sequence: TGTGCCACTACAGCGTACGAGCAGTACTTC.

This clonotype was recorded many times. This chain joins TRBV29-1 and TRBJ1-3; D is unclear. The V end was cut by 4 bases, the J end by 2 bases, with 9 bases between. CDR1 is SQVTM, CDR2 ANQGSEA, per germline. The CDR3 consists of 13 residues. CDR3 bases: TGCAGCGTTGTCCCCGGGGCTGGAAACACCATATATTTT. This gives the protein CSVVPGAGNTIYF.

This clonotype is labeled medium-sized. The chain couples TRBV28 to TRBJ2-1; 9 nucleotides match TRBD2. Losses at the gene ends were 8 bases for V and 4 bases for J; bases not matched to a gene: 6. CDR3 length: 14 amino acids. Germline V gene data show CDR1 as MDHEN and CDR2 as SYDVKM. The CDR3 coding sequence is TGTGCCAGCTGGACTAGCGCCAAGTACAATGAGCAGTTCTTC. Translated: CASWTSAKYNEQFF.

The table lists this clonotype with many counts. The rearrangement joins TRBV18 to TRBJ2-5; D is perhaps TRBD2 (6 bases). Trimming removed 4 bases from V and 2 bases from J, with 11 bases in between. Germline CDR1 reads KGHSH; CDR2 reads LQKENI. CDR3 size: 14 residues. As DNA, the CDR3 is TGTGCCAGCTCACGGGGGGAACTGCAAGAGACCCAGTACTTC. Its translation is CASSRGELQETQYF. Drawing the rest from reference TRBV18 and TRBJ2-5, the complete variable domain is NAGVMQNPRHLVRRRGQEARLRCSPMKGHSHVYWYRQLPEEGLKFMVYLQKENIIDESGMPKERFSAEFPKEGPSILRIQQVVRGDSAAYFCASSRGELQETQYFGPGTRLLVL.